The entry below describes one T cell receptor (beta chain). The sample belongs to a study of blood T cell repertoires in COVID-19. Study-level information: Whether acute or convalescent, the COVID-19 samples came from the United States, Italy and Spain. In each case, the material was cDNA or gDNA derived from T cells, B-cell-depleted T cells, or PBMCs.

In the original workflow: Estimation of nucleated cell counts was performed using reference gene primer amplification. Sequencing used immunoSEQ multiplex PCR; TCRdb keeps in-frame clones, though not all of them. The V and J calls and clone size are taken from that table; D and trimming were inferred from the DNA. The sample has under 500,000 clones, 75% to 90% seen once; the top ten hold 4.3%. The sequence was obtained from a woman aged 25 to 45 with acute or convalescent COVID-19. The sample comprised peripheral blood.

CDR3 in DNA: TGTGCCAGCAGCCCTAGCGGGGGGCAGGAAGAGACCCAGTACTTC. Protein sequence: CASSPSGGQEETQYF. This chain uses TRBV5-4 with TRBJ2-5; TRBD2 matches 11 bases. The CDR3 contains 15 residues. V lost 4 bases and J lost 3; bases outside the gene matches: 5. In germline, CDR1 is SGHNT, CDR2 YYREEE (reference sequence). Full variable domain (remainder filled in from reference TRBV5-4 and TRBJ2-5): ETGVTQSPTHLIKTRGQQVTLRCSSQSGHNTVSWYQQALGQGPQFIFQYYREEENGRGNFPPRFSGLQFPNYSSELNVNALELDDSALYLCASSPSGGQEETQYFGPGTRLLVL.